This passage covers 19 T cell receptor beta chains from one sample sequenced in a study of blood T cells in healthy people across ages. Together with a sample-barcoded 5' primer, a J-beta primer mix was included in a second PCR lasting about 7 to 11 cycles. Each CDR3 protein is one row after TCRdb ran MiXCR on the 5' RACE reads. Of 630,000 or so distinct CDR3 sequences listed, about 30% are singletons. Sequencing used blood. The receptors shown here come from a woman at least 80 years old in good health.

CDR3 bases: TGTGCCAGCAGCTTGGGACGAACGACAGGGAACTCCTACGAGCAGTACTTC. Its translation is CASSLGRTTGNSYEQYF. This chain joins TRBV5-5 and TRBJ2-7; 7 nucleotides match TRBD1. Germline lookup yields CDR1 SGHKS and CDR2 YYEKEE (reference sequence). Losses at the gene ends were 0 bases for V and 0 bases for J; bases not matched to a gene: 9. This CDR3 region has 17 residues. Complete variable domain (other parts from reference TRBV5-5 and TRBJ2-7): DAGVTQSPTHLIKTRGQQVTLRCSPISGHKSVSWYQQVLGQGPQFIFQYYEKEERGRGNFPDRFSARQFPNYSSELNVNALLLGDSALYLCASSLGRTTGNSYEQYFGPGTRLTVT.

CDR3 protein: CSASLLRADTQYF. The CDR3 DNA reads TGCAGTGCTAGCTTGCTGAGGGCAGATACGCAGTATTTT. V gene TRBV20-1 combines with J gene TRBJ2-3, with a tentative D call TRBD2 (5 bases). Trimming took 3 bases from V and 4 from J, leaving 11 bases between them. The length of the CDR3 is 13 residues. Germline lookup yields CDR1 DFQATT and CDR2 SNEGSKA (reference sequence).

The chain links TRBV5-1 to TRBJ2-4, with 8 bases identical to TRBD2. The better agreement between TRBJ2-7 and the DNA end casts doubt on the J call. The CDR3 is 15 amino acids. Per the germline V gene, CDR1 is SGHRS and CDR2 is YFSETQ. Here the CDR3 DNA reads TGCGCCAGCAGCTTGGAACTAGCGGTCTCCTACGAGCAGTACTTC. Translation gives CASSLELAVSYEQYF.

This clonotype was detected many times. V gene TRBV6-2 or TRBV6-3 combines with J gene TRBJ1-5, with D possibly being TRBD1 (6 bases). Trimming took 6 bases from V and 5 from J, leaving 20 bases between them. Per germline, CDR1 MNHEY and CDR2 SVGEGT. The CDR3 is made up of 16 amino acids. The chain's CDR3 is CASSSGLAGADQPQHF. The CDR3 nucleotides are TGTGCCAGCAGCAGCGGACTGGCGGGGGCCGATCAGCCCCAGCATTTT.

CDR3 residues: CASSTGRDRGYTGELFF. Here the CDR3 DNA reads TGTGCCAGCAGCACAGGCCGGGACCGGGGGTACACCGGGGAGCTGTTTTTT. The genes are TRBV12-3 or TRBV12-4 and TRBJ2-2; tentative D call: TRBD2 (6 bases). The CDR3 is made up of 17 amino acids. V was trimmed by 6 bases and J by 3 bases, leaving 20 bases between them.

V and J are TRBV7-8 and TRBJ1-3, with D hard to call. Trimming left V 2 bases short and J 0 bases short, with 11 bases between. Germline loops: CDR1 SGHVS, CDR2 FQNEAQ. CDR3 length: 16 amino acids. CDR3 DNA: TGTGCCAGCAGCTTAAAGGCAGCCTTCTCTGGAAACACCATATATTTT. It specifies CASSLKAAFSGNTIYF.

This clonotype showed up many times. The chain is built from TRBV18 and TRBJ2-3; 9 nucleotides match TRBD2. V shed 0 bases, J shed 3 bases, and the junction held 4 bases outside the gene matches. There are 16 residues in the CDR3. Germline CDR1 and CDR2: KGHSH and LQKENI. CDR3 region: CASSPPGGGATDTQYF. The CDR3 DNA sequence: TGTGCCAGCTCACCACCTGGCGGGGGGGCGACAGATACGCAGTATTTT.

The chain combines TRBV2 with TRBJ1-1; D gene uncertain. CDR3 length: 15 residues. Germline V lookup: CDR1 SNHLY, CDR2 FYNNEI. V was cut by 7 bases and J by 0 bases, with 15 bases left in between. DNA of the CDR3: TGTGCCAGCACAAACAGCGAAAGCTTGAACACTGAAGCTTTCTTT. This gives the protein CASTNSESLNTEAFF. Based on the CDR3 plus reference TRBV2 and TRBJ1-1, the full variable domain is EPEVTQTPSHQVTQMGQEVILRCVPISNHLYFYWYRQILGQKVEFLVSFYNNEISEKSEIFDDQFSVERPDGSNFTLKIRSTKLEDSAMYFCASTNSESLNTEAFFGQGTRLTVV.

The chain joins TRBV7-2 to TRBJ1-5, with TRBD1 as a possible D gene (6 bases). This CDR3 contains 15 residues. Trimming cost V 1 base and J 5 bases, with 12 bases left between them. CDR1 is SGHTA, CDR2 FQGNSA, per germline. The CDR3 spells CASSLGGGRHQPQHF. DNA of the CDR3: TGTGCCAGCAGCTTAGGGGGGGGGCGACATCAGCCCCAGCATTTT.

The table lists this clonotype with a few counts. CDR3 DNA: TGTGCCAGTACCCCGAAGATTAGGGCGCAGGTTTCACCCCTCCACTTT. Its protein product is CASTPKIRAQVSPLHF. J is TRBJ1-6 and V is TRBV19; no clear D gene. Between the trimmed V and J ends, which lost 7 bases and 9 bases, there was a span of 22 bases. This CDR3 spans 16 amino acids. CDR1 LNHDA and CDR2 SQIVND come from the germline V gene (reference sequence).

Turning to this clonotype: An end of the junction does not agree with germline; a read error may underlie this. This chain uses TRBV27 with TRBJ2-6; D not resolved. CDR1 and CDR2 from the germline V gene are MNHEY and SMNVEV (reference sequence). The CDR3 spans 17 residues. CDR3 amino acids: CASREDPSDSGSNVLTF. CDR3 nucleotide sequence: TGTGCCAGCAGAGAGGACCCTTCTGACTCTGGGTCCAACGTCCTGACTTTC.

This clonotype was counted ten times or more. The gene calls are TRBV5-1 and TRBJ2-7, with 9 nucleotides matching TRBD1. This CDR3 is built from 15 residues. In germline, CDR1 is SGHRS, CDR2 YFSETQ. J lost 4 bases, V lost 7 bases, and 12 bases had no gene match. The CDR3 reads CASRPPGQGFYEQYF. The CDR3 region has the DNA TGCGCCAGCCGTCCTCCGGGACAGGGTTTTTACGAGCAGTACTTC. Variable domain in full (rest from reference TRBV5-1 and TRBJ2-7): KAGVTQTPRYLIKTRGQQVTLSCSPISGHRSVSWYQQTPGQGLQFLFEYFSETQRNKGNFPGRFSGRQFSNSRSEMNVSTLELGDSALYLCASRPPGQGFYEQYFGPGTRLTVT.

The sample holds many counts of this clonotype. The chain combines TRBV6-6 with TRBJ2-1; 10 bases align to TRBD1. The CDR3 has 15 residues. V gave up 6 bases and J gave up 6 bases; unmatched junction bases: 8. From germline, CDR1 is MNHNY and CDR2 SVGAGI (reference sequence). CDR3 DNA: TGTGCCAGCAGCCTAGGGGACAGGGGTTCCAATGAGCAGTTCTTC. Its translation is CASSLGDRGSNEQFF.

The chain carries TRBV4-3 and TRBJ2-3; no firm D call. V dropped 1 base and J dropped 4 bases, with 6 bases sitting between them. CDR3 length: 13 residues. In germline, CDR1 is LGHNA, CDR2 YSLEER. The CDR3, as DNA: TGCGCCAGCAGCCAAGTAGTGGCAGATACGCAGTATTTT. Residues: CASSQVVADTQYF.

The sample holds many counts of this clonotype. The CDR3 spells CASSLQPSGGPRETQYF. CDR3 nucleotides: TGTGCCAGCAGCCTCCAGCCGAGCGGGGGGCCGAGGGAGACCCAGTACTTC. The V and J genes are TRBV28 and TRBJ2-5; 9 bases fit TRBD2. Germline V gene sequence: CDR1 MDHEN, CDR2 SYDVKM. The CDR3 is made up of 17 amino acids. The ends lost 6 bases at V and 5 bases at J; junction bases unmatched: 16.

Comments on this clonotype: A junction end diverges from the germline sequence, so it may reflect a read error. The rearrangement joins TRBV12-3 or TRBV12-4 to TRBJ2-2; no reliable D call. This CDR3 has 12 amino acids. CDR3 nucleotide sequence: TGTGCCAACAGTTGGGGTTGCGGGGAGCTGTTTTTT. Its protein product is CANSWGCGELFF.

For this clonotype: Its ends do not fully match the called genes, so a read error is possible. The chain carries TRBV6-2 or TRBV6-3 and TRBJ1-2; D not certain. Per the germline V gene, CDR1 is MNHEY and CDR2 is SVGEGT. CDR3 length equals 14 residues. CDR3 nucleotide sequence: TGTGCCGGCAGTTACCGATCCGCTAACTATGGCTACACCTTC. This gives the protein CAGSYRSANYGYTF.

On this clonotype: This clone may be a read error of a much larger clone one base away. This chain connects TRBV6-6 to TRBJ2-7; unclear D gene. The CDR3 sequence is 14 residues long. Looked up from germline, CDR1 is MNHNY and CDR2 is SVGAGI (reference sequence). This CDR3 is CAGSYGQAPYEQYF. The DNA for the CDR3 is TGTGCCGGCAGTTACGGGCAGGCCCCCTACGAGCAGTACTTC.

The chain combines TRBV12-3 or TRBV12-4 with TRBJ1-2; D might be TRBD1 (6 bases). The CDR3 runs 14 residues. Trimming left V 11 bases short and J 4 bases short, with 20 bases between. CDR3 loop: CACQGLRSGYGYTF. The DNA of the CDR3 is TGTGCCTGCCAGGGGCTTCGTTCCGGCTATGGCTACACCTTC.